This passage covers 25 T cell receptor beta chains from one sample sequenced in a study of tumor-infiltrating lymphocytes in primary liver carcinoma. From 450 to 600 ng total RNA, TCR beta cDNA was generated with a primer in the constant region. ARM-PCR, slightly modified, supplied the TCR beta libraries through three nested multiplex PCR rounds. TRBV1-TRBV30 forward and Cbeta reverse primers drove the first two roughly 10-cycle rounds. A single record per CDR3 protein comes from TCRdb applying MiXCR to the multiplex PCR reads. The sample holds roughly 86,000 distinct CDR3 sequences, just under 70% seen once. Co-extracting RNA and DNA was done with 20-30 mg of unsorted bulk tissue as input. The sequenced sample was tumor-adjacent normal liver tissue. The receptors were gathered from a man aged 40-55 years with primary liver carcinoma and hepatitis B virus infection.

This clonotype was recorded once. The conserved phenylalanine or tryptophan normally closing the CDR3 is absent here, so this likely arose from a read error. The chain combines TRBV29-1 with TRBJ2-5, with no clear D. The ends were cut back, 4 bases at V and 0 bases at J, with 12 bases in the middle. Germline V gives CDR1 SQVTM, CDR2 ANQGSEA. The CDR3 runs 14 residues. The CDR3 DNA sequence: TGCAGCGTTGGGTACATGGCCTACCAAGAGACCCAGTACTTA. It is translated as CSVGYMAYQETQYL.

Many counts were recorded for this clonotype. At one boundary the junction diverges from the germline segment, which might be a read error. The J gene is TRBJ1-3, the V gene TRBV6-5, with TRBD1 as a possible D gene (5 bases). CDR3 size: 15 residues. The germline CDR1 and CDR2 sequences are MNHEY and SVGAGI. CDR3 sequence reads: CASSQSWDSGNTIYF. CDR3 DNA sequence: TGTGCCAGCAGTCAATCTTGGGACTCTGGGAACACCATATATTTT.

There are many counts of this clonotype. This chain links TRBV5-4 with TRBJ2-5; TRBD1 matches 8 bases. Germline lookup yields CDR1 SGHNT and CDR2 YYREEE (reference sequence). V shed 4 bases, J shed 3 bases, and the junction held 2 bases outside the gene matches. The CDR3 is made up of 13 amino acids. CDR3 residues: CASSTTGEETQYF. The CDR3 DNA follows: TGTGCCAGCAGCACGACAGGGGAAGAGACCCAGTACTTC.

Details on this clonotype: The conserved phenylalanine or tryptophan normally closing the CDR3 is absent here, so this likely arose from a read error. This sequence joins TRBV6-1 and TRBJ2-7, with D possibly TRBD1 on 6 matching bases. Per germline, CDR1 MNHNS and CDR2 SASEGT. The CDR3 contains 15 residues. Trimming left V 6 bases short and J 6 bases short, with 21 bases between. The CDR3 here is CASSDSTGTASEQYL. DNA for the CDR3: TGTGCCAGCAGCGACAGTACAGGGACCGCTTCCGAGCAGTACCTC.

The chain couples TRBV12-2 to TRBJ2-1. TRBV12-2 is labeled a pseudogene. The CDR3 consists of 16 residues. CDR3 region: CASRLDIPNRFNEQLF. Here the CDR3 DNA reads TGTGCAAGTCGCTTAGACATCCCCAACCGGTTCAATGAGCAGTTATTC.

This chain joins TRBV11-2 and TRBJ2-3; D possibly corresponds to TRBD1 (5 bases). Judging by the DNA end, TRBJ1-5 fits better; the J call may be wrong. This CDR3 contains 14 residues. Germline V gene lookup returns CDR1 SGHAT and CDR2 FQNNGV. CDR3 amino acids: CASSLGLGPATQHF. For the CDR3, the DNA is TGTGCCAGCAGCTTAGGACTGGGGCCAGCTACACAGCATTTT.

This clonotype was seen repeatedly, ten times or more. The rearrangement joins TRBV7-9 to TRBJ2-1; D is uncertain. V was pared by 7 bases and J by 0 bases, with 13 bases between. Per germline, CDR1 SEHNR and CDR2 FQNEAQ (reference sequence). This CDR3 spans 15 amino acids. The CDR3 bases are TGTGCCAGCAATCTTATCTTGAGCTCCTACAATGAGCAGTTCTTC. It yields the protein CASNLILSSYNEQFF.

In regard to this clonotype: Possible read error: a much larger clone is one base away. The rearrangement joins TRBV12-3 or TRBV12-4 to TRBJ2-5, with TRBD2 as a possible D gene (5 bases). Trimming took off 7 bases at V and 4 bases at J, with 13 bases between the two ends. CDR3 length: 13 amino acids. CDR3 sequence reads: CASTPDYVETQYF. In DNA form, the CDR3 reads TGTGCCAGCACCCCTGACTACGTAGAGACCCAGTACTTC.

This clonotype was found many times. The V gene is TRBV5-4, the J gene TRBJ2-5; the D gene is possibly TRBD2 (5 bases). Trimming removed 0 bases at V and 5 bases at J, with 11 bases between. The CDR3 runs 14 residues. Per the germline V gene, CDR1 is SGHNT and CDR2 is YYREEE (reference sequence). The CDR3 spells CASSLEMGVETQYF. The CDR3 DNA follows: TGTGCCAGCAGCTTGGAGATGGGAGTGGAGACCCAGTACTTC. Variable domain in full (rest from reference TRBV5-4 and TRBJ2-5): ETGVTQSPTHLIKTRGQQVTLRCSSQSGHNTVSWYQQALGQGPQFIFQYYREEENGRGNFPPRFSGLQFPNYSSELNVNALELDDSALYLCASSLEMGVETQYFGPGTRLLVL.

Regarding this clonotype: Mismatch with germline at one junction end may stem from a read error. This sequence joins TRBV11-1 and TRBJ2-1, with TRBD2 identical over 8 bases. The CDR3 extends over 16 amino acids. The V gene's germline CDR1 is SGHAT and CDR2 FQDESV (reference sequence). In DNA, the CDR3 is TGTGCCAGCAGTCCTAGCGGGCCTAGCTCCTACAAAGAGCAGTTCTTC. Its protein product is CASSPSGPSSYKEQFF.

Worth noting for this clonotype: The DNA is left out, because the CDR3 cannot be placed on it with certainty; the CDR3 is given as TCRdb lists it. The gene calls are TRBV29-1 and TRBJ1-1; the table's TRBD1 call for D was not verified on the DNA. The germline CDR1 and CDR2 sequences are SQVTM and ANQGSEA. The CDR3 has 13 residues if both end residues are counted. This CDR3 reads CSVGGGINEETFF.

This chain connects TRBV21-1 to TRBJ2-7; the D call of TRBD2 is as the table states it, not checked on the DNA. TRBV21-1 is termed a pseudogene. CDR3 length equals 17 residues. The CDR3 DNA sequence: TGTGCCGGCAGCAAAGCGCGGGGGGAGGACTACTCCTACGAGCAGTACTTC. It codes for CAGSKARGEDYSYEQYF.

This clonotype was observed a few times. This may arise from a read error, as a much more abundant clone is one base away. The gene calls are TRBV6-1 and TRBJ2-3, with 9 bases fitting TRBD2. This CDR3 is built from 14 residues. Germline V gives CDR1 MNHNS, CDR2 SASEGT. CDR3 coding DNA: TGTGCCAGCAGGACGGGACTAGCCACAGGTACGCAGTATTTT. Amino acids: CASRTGLATGTQYF.

CDR3: CASISPDRGPYNEQFF. The CDR3 DNA reads as TGTGCCAGCATCTCGCCCGATAGGGGGCCCTACAATGAGCAGTTCTTC. V usage is TRBV11-2 and J usage is TRBJ2-1, with TRBD1 matching 7 bases. This CDR3 is built from 16 residues. The V gene end was trimmed by 7 bases and the J gene end by 2 bases; junction bases not matched to a gene: 11. Looked up from germline, CDR1 is SGHAT and CDR2 is FQNNGV.

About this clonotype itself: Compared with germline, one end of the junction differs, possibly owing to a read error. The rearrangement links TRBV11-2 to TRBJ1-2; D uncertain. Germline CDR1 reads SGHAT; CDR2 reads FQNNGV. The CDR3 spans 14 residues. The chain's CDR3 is CANSITGPLNGYAF. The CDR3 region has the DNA TGTGCCAACAGCATCACTGGTCCGTTAAATGGCTACGCCTTC.

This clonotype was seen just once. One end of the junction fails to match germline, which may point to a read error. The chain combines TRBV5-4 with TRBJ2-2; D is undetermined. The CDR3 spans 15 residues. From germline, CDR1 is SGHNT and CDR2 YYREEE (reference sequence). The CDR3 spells CASKRNDGNTGELFF. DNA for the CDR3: TGTGCTAGCAAACGAAATGACGGGAACACCGGGGAGCTGTTTTTT.

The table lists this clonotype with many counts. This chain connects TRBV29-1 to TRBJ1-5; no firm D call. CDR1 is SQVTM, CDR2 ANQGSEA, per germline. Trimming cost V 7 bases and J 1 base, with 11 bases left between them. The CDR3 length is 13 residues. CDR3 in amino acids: CSAAGVSNQPQHF. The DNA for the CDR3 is TGCAGCGCCGCCGGGGTCAGCAATCAGCCCCAGCATTTT.

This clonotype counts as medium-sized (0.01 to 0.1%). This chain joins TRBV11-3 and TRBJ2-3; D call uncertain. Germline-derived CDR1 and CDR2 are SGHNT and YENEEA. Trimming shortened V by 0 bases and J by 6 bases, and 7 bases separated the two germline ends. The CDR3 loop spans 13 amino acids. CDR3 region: CASSLDRMDTQYF. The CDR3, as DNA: TGTGCCAGCAGCTTAGATCGGATGGATACGCAGTATTTT.

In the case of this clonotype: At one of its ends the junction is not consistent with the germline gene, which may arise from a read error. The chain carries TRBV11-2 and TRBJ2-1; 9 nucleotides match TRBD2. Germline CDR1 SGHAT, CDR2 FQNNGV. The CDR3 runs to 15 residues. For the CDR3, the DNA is TGTGTCAGCAGCCCAGGGACTAGCTGGATAGGTGAGCAGTTCTTC. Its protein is CVSSPGTSWIGEQFF.

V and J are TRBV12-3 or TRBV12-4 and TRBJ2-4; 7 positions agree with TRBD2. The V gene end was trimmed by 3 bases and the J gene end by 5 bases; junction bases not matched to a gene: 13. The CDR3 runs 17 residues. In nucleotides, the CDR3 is TGTGCCAGCAGTTTCTCCTTTGGACATGGGAGGGAAAACATTCAGTACTTC. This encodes CASSFSFGHGRENIQYF.

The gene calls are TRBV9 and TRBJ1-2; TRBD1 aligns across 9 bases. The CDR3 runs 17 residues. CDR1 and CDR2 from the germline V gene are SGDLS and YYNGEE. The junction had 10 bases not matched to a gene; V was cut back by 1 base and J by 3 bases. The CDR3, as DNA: TGTGCCAGCAGCGTAAATGAGGGACAGGGTTTAGACTATGGCTACACCTTC. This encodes CASSVNEGQGLDYGYTF.

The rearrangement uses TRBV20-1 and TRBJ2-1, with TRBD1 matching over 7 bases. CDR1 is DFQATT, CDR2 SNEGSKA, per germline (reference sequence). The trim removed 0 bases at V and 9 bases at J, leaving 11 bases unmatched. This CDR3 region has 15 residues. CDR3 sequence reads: CSARDPTGTGSEQFF. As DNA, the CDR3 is TGCAGTGCTAGAGACCCGACAGGGACGGGGAGTGAGCAGTTCTTC.

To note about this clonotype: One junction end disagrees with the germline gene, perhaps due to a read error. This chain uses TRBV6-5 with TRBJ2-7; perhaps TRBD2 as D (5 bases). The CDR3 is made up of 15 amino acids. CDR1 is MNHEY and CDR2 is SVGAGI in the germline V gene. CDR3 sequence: CASSFGIHGGYKQYF. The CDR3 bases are TGTGCCAGCAGTTTCGGGATCCACGGAGGCTACAAGCAGTACTTC.

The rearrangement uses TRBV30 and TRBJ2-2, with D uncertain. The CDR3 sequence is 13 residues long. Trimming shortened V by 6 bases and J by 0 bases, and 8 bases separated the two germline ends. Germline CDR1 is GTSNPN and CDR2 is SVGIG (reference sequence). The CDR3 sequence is CACDMANTGELFF. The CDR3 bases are TGTGCCTGTGACATGGCGAACACCGGGGAGCTGTTTTTT.

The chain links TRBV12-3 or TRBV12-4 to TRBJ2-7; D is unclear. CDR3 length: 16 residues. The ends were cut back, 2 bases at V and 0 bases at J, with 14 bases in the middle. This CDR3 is CASSLIGSGSSYEQYF. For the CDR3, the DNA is TGTGCCAGCAGTTTAATAGGCTCCGGTAGCTCCTACGAGCAGTACTTC.